This is a list of T cell receptor beta chains from one sample in a study of blood T cell repertoires in COVID-19. Method: immunoSEQ multiplex PCR; TCRdb's copy keeps in-frame clones and lacks some. In the table there are 210,000 or so clones, under 90% of which are singletons. The sample was PBMCs or T cells enriched from blood (not recorded which). These receptors were taken from a man between 60 and 70 years old who had recovered from COVID-19. Each CDR3 is given with its conserved first and last residue. A D gene is named only where the DNA matches it firmly. Part of the rows lack a size; the others show once, few, many or a class for expanded clones.

v_call	j_call	clone_size	d_call	cdr3_aa	cdr3_nt
TRBV7-2	TRBJ2-5	NA	TRBD2	CASSFPPSGEETQYF	TGTGCCAGCAGCTTCCCCCCTAGCGGGGAAGAGACCCAGTACTTC
TRBV12-5	TRBJ1-1	NA	NA	CASGLEGRRTEAFF	TGTGCTAGTGGTTTAGAGGGTAGGAGAACTGAAGCTTTCTTT
TRBV24-1	TRBJ2-3	NA	NA	CATSAPGDSTDTQYF	TGTGCCACCAGTGCCCCGGGGGATAGCACAGATACGCAGTATTTT
TRBV15	TRBJ1-1	NA	NA	CATSQGPNTEAFF	TGTGCCACCAGCCAGGGGCCGAACACTGAAGCTTTCTTT
TRBV5-6	TRBJ1-6	NA	TRBD1	CASSGGTGHYNSPLHF	TGTGCCAGCAGCGGGGGGACAGGGCACTATAATTCACCCCTCCACTTT
TRBV19	TRBJ2-1	NA	NA	CASSTTGYEQFF	TGTGCCAGTAGTACCACAGGGTATGAGCAGTTCTTC
TRBV7-2	TRBJ2-7	NA	NA	CASSLFGGNYEQYF	TGTGCCAGCAGCTTATTCGGAGGCAACTACGAGCAGTACTTC
TRBV6-2/TRBV6-3	TRBJ2-5	NA	NA	CASSATRASGETQYF	TGTGCCAGCAGTGCAACCCGGGCCTCGGGGGAGACCCAGTACTTC
TRBV5-5	TRBJ1-5	few	TRBD1	CASNPGGPTNQPQHF	TGTGCCAGCAACCCAGGGGGGCCCACCAATCAGCCCCAGCATTTT
TRBV4-1	TRBJ2-2	NA	TRBD1	CASSQPGTGGSAGELFF	TGCGCCAGCAGCCAACCCGGGACAGGGGGCTCCGCCGGGGAGCTGTTTTTT
TRBV18	TRBJ2-1	NA	TRBD1	CASSPTGTGTYNEQFF	TGTGCCAGCTCACCAACCGGGACAGGGACCTACAATGAGCAGTTCTTC
TRBV7-8	TRBJ1-3	NA	TRBD1	CASSFGRGLGNTIYF	TGTGCCAGCAGCTTCGGCAGGGGGCTTGGAAACACCATATATTTT
TRBV20-1	TRBJ2-7	NA	NA	CSASDSSYEQYF	TGCAGTGCTAGTGACAGCTCCTACGAGCAGTACTTC
TRBV10-3	TRBJ2-7	NA	TRBD1	CAISGSGGSYEQYF	TGTGCCATCAGTGGGTCAGGGGGTTCCTACGAGCAGTACTTC
TRBV12-5	TRBJ1-5	NA	TRBD1	CASGLVLAGQGRNQPQHF	TGTGCTAGTGGTTTGGTCCTGGCGGGACAGGGACGCAATCAGCCCCAGCATTTT
TRBV27	TRBJ1-2	NA	NA	CASSLSPNSVYGYTF	TGTGCCAGCAGTTTAAGTCCGAATTCGGTCTATGGCTACACCTTC
TRBV30	TRBJ1-2	NA	TRBD1	CACNRGGYGYTF	TGTGCCTGTAACAGGGGAGGCTATGGCTACACCTTC
TRBV19	TRBJ1-4	NA	TRBD1	CASSIGQAGEKLFF	TGTGCCAGTAGTATCGGACAGGCGGGGGAAAAACTGTTTTTT
TRBV6-5	TRBJ2-2	NA	NA	CASSLSSDTGELFF	TGTGCCAGCTCCCTCTCGAGCGACACCGGGGAGCTGTTTTTT
TRBV29-1	TRBJ2-5	NA	NA	CSVGAETQYF	TGCAGCGTGGGGGCGGAGACCCAGTACTTC
TRBV15	TRBJ2-3	NA	TRBD2	CATSPGRGGGADTQYF	TGTGCCACCAGCCCTGGCCGGGGGGGCGGTGCAGATACGCAGTATTTT
TRBV6-2/TRBV6-3	TRBJ2-5	NA	TRBD1	CASSYLGTGGETQYF	TGTGCCAGCAGTTACCTCGGGACAGGGGGAGAGACCCAGTACTTC
TRBV7-2	TRBJ2-1	NA	TRBD2	CANSLGTSGGTNEQFF	TGTGCCAACAGCTTAGGGACAAGCGGGGGGACGAATGAGCAGTTCTTC
TRBV7-9	TRBJ1-4	NA	TRBD1	CASSLRTGGDEKLFF	TGTGCCAGCAGCCTACGGACAGGGGGCGATGAAAAACTGTTTTTT
TRBV7-9	TRBJ2-7	NA	NA	CASSLGDSLYEQYF	TGTGCCAGCAGCTTAGGTGACAGCCTCTACGAGCAGTACTTC
TRBV2	TRBJ1-1	NA	TRBD1	CASINQGAPTEAFF	TGTGCCAGCATTAACCAGGGGGCGCCAACTGAAGCTTTCTTT
TRBV9	TRBJ1-1	NA	NA	CASSVVFSRGADTEAFF	TGTGCCAGCAGCGTAGTGTTTTCGCGGGGCGCGGACACTGAAGCTTTCTTT
TRBV2	TRBJ2-7	NA	TRBD1	CANQNSGQGPYEQYF	TGTGCCAACCAGAACTCGGGACAGGGGCCTTACGAGCAGTACTTC
TRBV27	TRBJ2-7	few	TRBD2	CASSQRLAGAEQYF	TGTGCCAGCAGCCAAAGACTAGCGGGGGCCGAGCAGTACTTC
TRBV5-6	TRBJ2-1	NA	TRBD2	CASSLGSRGAPREFF	TGTGCCAGCAGCTTGGGATCGCGGGGGGCCCCTCGGGAGTTCTTC
TRBV5-5	TRBJ2-3	NA	TRBD1	CASSLISGTGGMDTQYF	TGTGCCAGCAGCTTGATCTCGGGGACAGGGGGCATGGATACGCAGTATTTT
TRBV12-5	TRBJ1-1	NA	NA	CASRSRGGTEAFF	TGTGCTAGCCGGTCCAGGGGAGGGACTGAAGCTTTCTTT
TRBV13	TRBJ2-7	NA	TRBD1	CASSNRDRHYEQYF	TGTGCCAGCAGCAACCGGGACAGGCACTACGAGCAGTACTTC
TRBV15	TRBJ2-5	NA	NA	CATSRDRGQETQYF	TGTGCCACCAGCAGAGATCGGGGACAAGAGACCCAGTACTTC
TRBV9	TRBJ2-7	NA	NA	CASSVGERYEQYF	TGTGCCAGCAGCGTAGGAGAACGCTACGAGCAGTACTTC
TRBV2	TRBJ2-6	NA	TRBD2	CASSEPGGVTSGANVLTF	TGTGCCAGCAGTGAGCCGGGAGGGGTTACTTCTGGGGCCAACGTCCTGACTTTC
TRBV13	TRBJ2-7	NA	NA	CASSSTGDPFEQYF	TGTGCCAGCAGCTCCACAGGAGATCCCTTCGAGCAGTACTTC
TRBV19	TRBJ1-4	NA	TRBD1	CASSIDHRGYTENEKLFF	TGTGCCAGTAGTATAGATCACAGGGGGTACACAGAAAATGAAAAACTGTTTTTT
TRBV10-3	TRBJ1-2	NA	NA	CAISVDRDYGYTF	TGTGCCATCAGTGTGGACAGAGACTATGGCTACACCTTC
TRBV12-5	TRBJ2-3	NA	TRBD1	CASGWGQGFSDTQYF	TGTGCTAGTGGTTGGGGACAGGGGTTTTCAGATACGCAGTATTTT
TRBV30	TRBJ2-5	NA	NA	CAWSTGLTGEETQYF	TGTGCCTGGAGTACGGGACTCACGGGGGAGGAGACCCAGTACTTC
TRBV11-2	TRBJ2-3	NA	NA	CASSTGERSTQYF	TGTGCCAGCAGCACCGGGGAGCGATCTACGCAGTATTTT
TRBV27	TRBJ1-5	NA	TRBD1	CASSIWSGGKQPQHF	TGTGCCAGCAGTATTTGGTCAGGGGGCAAACAGCCCCAGCATTTT
TRBV25-1	TRBJ2-4	NA	TRBD1	CASSSDRGLAKNIQYF	TGTGCCAGCAGTTCGGACAGGGGGCTTGCCAAAAACATTCAGTACTTC
TRBV6-5	TRBJ1-2	NA	NA	CASSIRGSINYGYTF	TGTGCCAGCAGTATTAGAGGGTCGATTAACTATGGCTACACCTTC
TRBV9	TRBJ1-2	NA	TRBD1	CASSVDGTGGGYTF	TGTGCCAGCAGCGTAGACGGGACAGGGGGCGGCTACACCTTC
TRBV11-2	TRBJ2-2	NA	TRBD1	CASSPSDRGTGELFF	TGTGCCAGCAGCCCATCCGACAGGGGAACCGGGGAGCTGTTTTTT
TRBV9	TRBJ2-2	once	NA	CASSHSRGVHTGELFF	TGTGCCAGCTCTCACTCCCGCGGGGTGCACACCGGGGAGCTGTTTTTT
TRBV7-9	TRBJ2-1	few	NA	CASSLGVDRVYNEQFF	TGTGCCAGCAGCTTAGGGGTAGACAGAGTATACAATGAGCAGTTCTTC
TRBV27	TRBJ2-1	few	TRBD1	CASSLYGTDHNEQFF	TGTGCCAGCAGTTTATACGGGACAGATCACAATGAGCAGTTCTTC
TRBV19	TRBJ2-7	NA	TRBD1	CASSKLGQGARYEQYF	TGTGCCAGTAGTAAATTGGGACAGGGGGCGCGGTACGAGCAGTACTTC
TRBV7-9	TRBJ2-1	NA	NA	CASSFELDEQFF	TGTGCCAGCAGCTTCGAGTTGGATGAGCAGTTCTTC
TRBV6-1	TRBJ2-3	NA	NA	CASSERHAGPTDTQYF	TGTGCCAGCAGTGAACGTCATGCGGGACCTACAGATACGCAGTATTTT